This TCR beta chain came from a study of T cell responses to AZD1222 COVID-19 vaccine. Points from the study as a whole: Variant regions that are unmutated are reportedly the target of nearly half of spike-specific TCRs. With two AZD1222 doses given, Spike-specific TCR breadth and depth both rose. It should be noted that donors were predominantly white British and more often female, and clonal diversity was possibly underestimated.

TCRdb's table, derived via immunoSEQ multiplex PCR, lists solely in-frame clones and lacks some. The data hold 100,000 to 150,000 clones, with 87% observed a single time. The length of the CDR3 is 14 residues. Trimming removed 2 bases from V and 0 bases from J, with 7 bases in between. Germline V gene sequence: CDR1 MDHEN, CDR2 SYDVKM. On this clone itself: As yet, its antigen is unknown.

The chain employs TRBV28 and TRBJ2-5; the D gene is possibly TRBD1 (6 bases). The clonotype comes from an adult in good health. The sequencing used peripheral blood, collected on day 0 of AZD1222 vaccination. This chain's CDR3 is CASSLQGNQETQYF. The CDR3 nucleotides read TGTGCCAGCAGTTTACAGGGGAACCAAGAGACCCAGTACTTC. The full variable domain, with the rest looked up from reference TRBV28 and TRBJ2-5, is DVKVTQSSRYLVKRTGEKVFLECVQDMDHENMFWYRQDPGLGLRLIYFSYDVKMKEKGDIPEGYSVSREKKERFSLILESASTNQTSMYLCASSLQGNQETQYFGPGTRLLVL.